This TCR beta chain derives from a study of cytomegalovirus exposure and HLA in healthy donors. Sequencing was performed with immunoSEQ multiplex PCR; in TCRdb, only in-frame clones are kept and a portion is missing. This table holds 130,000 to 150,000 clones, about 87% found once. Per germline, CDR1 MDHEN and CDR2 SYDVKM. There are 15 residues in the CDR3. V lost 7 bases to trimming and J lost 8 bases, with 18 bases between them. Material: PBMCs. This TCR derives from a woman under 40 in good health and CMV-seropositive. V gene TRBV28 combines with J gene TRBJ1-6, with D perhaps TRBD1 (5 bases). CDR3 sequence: CASITPGVRDSPLHF. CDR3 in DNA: TGTGCCAGCATTACGCCGGGGGTTCGGGATTCACCCCTCCACTTT.